Listed here are 12 T cell receptor beta chains from one sample, sequenced in a study of blood T cell repertoires in COVID-19. Sequenced by immunoSEQ multiplex PCR; TCRdb stores in-frame clones only, minus some. The profile shows about 34,000 clones, over 90% of them singletons. Sequencing used peripheral blood. All receptors derive from a human donor in a cohort sampled during active COVID-19.

This chain links TRBV7-9 with TRBJ2-1; TRBD2 is a possible D gene (7 bases). The CDR3 is 18 amino acids. The V end was cut by 3 bases, the J end by 0 bases, with 18 bases between. Looked up from germline, CDR1 is SEHNR and CDR2 is FQNEAQ (reference sequence). Written as DNA, the CDR3 is TGTGCCAGCAGCTTCATTCTTAGGCGGGGGCCCTCCTACAATGAGCAGTTCTTC. The encoded protein is CASSFILRRGPSYNEQFF.

The chain joins TRBV7-8 to TRBJ2-1; 10 bases fit TRBD2. The germline CDR1 and CDR2 sequences are SGHVS and FQNEAQ. CDR3 length: 17 amino acids. The ends lost 5 bases at V and 7 bases at J; junction bases unmatched: 14. The CDR3 here is CASSLSPRASGSNEQFF. CDR3 DNA sequence: TGTGCCAGCAGCCTTAGCCCTAGGGCTAGCGGGAGTAATGAGCAGTTCTTC.

The chain recombines TRBV27 with TRBJ2-3; D is possibly TRBD1 (5 bases). Per germline, CDR1 MNHEY and CDR2 SMNVEV (reference sequence). Trimming removed 6 bases at V and 2 bases at J, with 18 bases between. The CDR3 length is 16 residues. DNA for the CDR3: TGTGCCAGCAGCCCCTATGGGAAGGGGAACACAGATACGCAGTATTTT. Translated, it gives CASSPYGKGNTDTQYF.

The chain employs TRBV4-1 and TRBJ1-5; 8 nucleotides align to TRBD1. V lost 3 bases to trimming and J lost 7 bases; unmatched junction nucleotides: 11. The germline V gene encodes CDR1 MGHRA and CDR2 YSYEKL. The length of the CDR3 is 16 residues. CDR3 DNA: TGCGCCAGCAGCCAGGATGACAGGGGATCCATGCAGCCCCAGCATTTT. It translates to CASSQDDRGSMQPQHF.

This chain uses TRBV4-1 with TRBJ1-6, with D perhaps matching TRBD1 (5 bases). Germline-derived CDR1 and CDR2 are MGHRA and YSYEKL. Trimming stripped 0 bases from V and 5 bases from J, with 14 bases between. This CDR3 has 17 amino acids. DNA for the CDR3: TGCGCCAGCAGCCAAGAAATTCCAGGGCCGAATAATTCACCCCTCCACTTT. Translated, it gives CASSQEIPGPNNSPLHF.

V usage is TRBV4-1 and J usage is TRBJ2-2; 8 bases match TRBD1. The germline CDR1 and CDR2 sequences are MGHRA and YSYEKL. V trimming: 3 bases; J trimming: 3 bases; junction bases outside the gene matches: 0. The CDR3 contains 14 residues. CDR3 sequence: CASSQTGDTGELFF. CDR3 in DNA: TGCGCCAGCAGCCAGACAGGGGACACCGGGGAGCTGTTTTTT.

As concerns this clone: Germline and junction disagree at one end, which may indicate a read error. V and J are TRBV4-2 and TRBJ2-3, with D perhaps matching TRBD1 (6 bases). Germline lookup yields CDR1 LGHNA and CDR2 YNFKEQ. This CDR3 has 16 residues. DNA of the CDR3: TGTGCCAGCACTCTGGCCAGGGGTACCGACACATATACGCAGTATTTT. Translation gives CASTLARGTDTYTQYF.

The gene calls are TRBV5-1 and TRBJ1-1; TRBD1 matches at 9 bases. Germline trimming cut 4 bases from V and 0 bases from J; bases unmatched to any gene: 4. The CDR3 totals 15 residues. Looked up from germline, CDR1 is SGHRS and CDR2 is YFSETQ. The CDR3, as DNA: TGCGCCAGCAGCGCAGGACAGGGGATGAACACTGAAGCTTTCTTT. Residues: CASSAGQGMNTEAFF.

The V call is TRBV9, the J call TRBJ1-2; D is possibly TRBD1 (5 bases). This CDR3 has 16 amino acids. Germline assignment: CDR1 SGDLS and CDR2 YYNGEE. Trimming removed 4 bases from V and 4 bases from J, with 20 bases in between. CDR3 sequence: CASSPFRRQTSYGYTF. The CDR3 DNA reads TGTGCCAGCAGCCCCTTTAGGAGACAGACATCCTATGGCTACACCTTC. Filled out from reference TRBV9 and TRBJ1-2, the complete variable domain reads DSGVTQTPKHLITATGQRVTLRCSPRSGDLSVYWYQQSLDQGLQFLIQYYNGEERAKGNILERFSAQQFPDLHSELNLSSLELGDSALYFCASSPFRRQTSYGYTFGSGTRLTVV.

The rearrangement uses TRBV7-9 and TRBJ2-1, with 8 positions matching TRBD2. The CDR3 length is 16 residues. The germline V gene encodes CDR1 SEHNR and CDR2 FQNEAQ (reference sequence). After removal of 1 base from V and 3 bases from J, the junction contained 5 bases not matched to a gene. CDR3 bases: TGTGCCAGCAGCTTAGTAAGCGGGGGTAGCTACAATGAGCAGTTCTTC. Protein: CASSLVSGGSYNEQFF. The full variable domain, with the rest looked up from reference TRBV7-9 and TRBJ2-1, is DTGVSQNPRHKITKRGQNVTFRCDPISEHNRLYWYRQTLGQGPEFLTYFQNEAQLEKSRLLSDRFSAERPKGSFSTLEIQRTEQGDSAMYLCASSLVSGGSYNEQFFGPGTRLTVL.

V gene TRBV7-9 combines with J gene TRBJ2-1; D is possibly TRBD1 (5 bases). This CDR3 is built from 15 residues. With 5 bases removed from V and 8 bases from J, the gap between germline ends came to 19 bases. Germline V gene lookup returns CDR1 SEHNR and CDR2 FQNEAQ (reference sequence). The CDR3 nucleotides read TGTGCCAGCAGCCCAGGGCCGCTACCCACCGATGAGCAGTTCTTC. Protein product: CASSPGPLPTDEQFF. The full variable domain, with the rest looked up from reference TRBV7-9 and TRBJ2-1, is DTGVSQNPRHKITKRGQNVTFRCDPISEHNRLYWYRQTLGQGPEFLTYFQNEAQLEKSRLLSDRFSAERPKGSFSTLEIQRTEQGDSAMYLCASSPGPLPTDEQFFGPGTRLTVL.

This chain connects TRBV6-1 to TRBJ1-2; D remains unclear. Per germline, CDR1 MNHNS and CDR2 SASEGT. Trimming left V 2 bases short and J 4 bases short, with 11 bases between. The CDR3 length is 14 residues. The CDR3 nucleotides read TGTGCCAGCAGTGAATCCGCGGAAACCTATGGCTACACCTTC. Its translation is CASSESAETYGYTF.